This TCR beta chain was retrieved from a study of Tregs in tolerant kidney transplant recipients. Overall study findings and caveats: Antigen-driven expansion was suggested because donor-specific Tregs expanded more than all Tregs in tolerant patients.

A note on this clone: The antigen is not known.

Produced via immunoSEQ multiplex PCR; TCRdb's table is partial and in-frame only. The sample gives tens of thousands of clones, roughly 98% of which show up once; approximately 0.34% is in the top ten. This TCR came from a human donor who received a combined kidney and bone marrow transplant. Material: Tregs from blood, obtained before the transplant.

The CDR3 is CASSPRLAEQQFF. CDR3 nucleotide sequence: TGTGCCAGCAGCCCTCGTTTAGCGGAACAGCAGTTCTTC. The chain carries TRBV9 and TRBJ2-1, with D possibly matching TRBD2 (6 bases). The CDR3 has 13 amino acids. Trimming cost V 4 bases and J 11 bases, with 16 bases left between them. Germline CDR1 and CDR2: SGDLS and YYNGEE.